The rows below give T cell receptor beta chains drawn from one sample of a study of cytomegalovirus exposure and HLA in healthy donors. Here immunoSEQ multiplex PCR was the method, and the copy in TCRdb shows in-frame clones only, minus some. The table shows 150,000 to 200,000 clones, with roughly 80% occurring only once. Material for sequencing was PBMCs. The receptor set was obtained from a female donor in good health and CMV-seronegative. The CDR3 runs from the conserved cysteine through the conserved F or W.

>TRBJ2-7|TRBV11-2
CASSLEGRLAASYEQYF
>TRBJ2-2|TRBV5-1
CASSLASANTGELFF
>TRBJ2-1|TRBV5-5
CASSRRQANEQFF
>TRBJ2-7|TRBV19
CASSTLPSGGWDEQYF
>TRBJ2-3|TRBV6-5
CASSQTSATTDTQYF
>TRBJ2-7|TRBV6-6
CASSLSDSYGQYF
>TRBJ1-1|TRBV19
CASSILDIMNTEAFF
>TRBJ1-3|TRBV9
CASSVGPQGSGNTIYF
>TRBJ1-3|TRBV28
CASSLLGGGNTIYF
>TRBJ1-4|TRBV2
CASSDSAGGNEKLFF
>TRBJ1-1|TRBV30
CAWSVIVSTEAFF
>TRBJ2-1|TRBV19
CASSISVRLDEQFF
>TRBJ2-1|TRBV7-3
CASSLQGAARDNEQFF
>TRBJ1-1|TRBV21-1
CASSKVDGGRRGTEAFF
>TRBJ1-3|TRBV27
CASRPRGAAGNTIYF
>TRBJ2-7|TRBV29-1
CSAYLSDEQYF
>TRBJ2-2|TRBV19
CASIRDSNTGELFF
>TRBJ2-7|TRBV7-9
CASSPGRERSYEQYF
>TRBJ2-7|TRBV5-1
CASSLWSSGGEQYF
>TRBJ2-5|TRBV5-1
CASSFAQEETQYF
>TRBJ1-6|TRBV21-1
CASSKGTSDSPLHF
>TRBJ2-3|TRBV10-1
CASSESGTDTQYF
>TRBJ1-1|TRBV27
CASRRPGEPEAFF
>TRBJ2-7|TRBV4-1
CASSQDPGHSYEQYF
>TRBJ2-7|TRBV6-5
CASSSLAGERYEQYF
>TRBJ2-7|TRBV15
CATSRVPNYRDEQYF
>TRBJ2-3|TRBV19
CASGETGGTDTQYF
>TRBJ2-3|TRBV7-2
CASSLGGLVADTQYF
>TRBJ2-2|TRBV5-1
CASSFRGTGELFF
>TRBJ1-5|TRBV6-4
CASSAEQGGQPQHF
>TRBJ2-2|TRBV10-1
CASRQRENTGELFF
>TRBJ1-3|TRBV2
CASRGTADNTIYF
>TRBJ1-1|TRBV28
CASSSGHWGGNTEAFF
>TRBJ1-2|TRBV5-1
CASSPWTGGWYGYTF
>TRBJ1-1|TRBV18
CASSPSNPGQYTEAFF
>TRBJ2-7|TRBV12-5
CASGWGIPTDSYEQYF
>TRBJ2-7|TRBV6-4
CASSERGGGAYEQYF
>TRBJ1-1|TRBV30
CAWSLDVGSTEAFF
>TRBJ1-4|TRBV9
CASSVGTSPEEKLFF
>TRBJ1-5|TRBV2
CASSSEQGYSNQPQHF
>TRBJ1-5|TRBV6-5
CASSRDRGHNQPQHF
>TRBJ2-1|TRBV6-5
CASTHEAGAGNEQFF
>TRBJ2-3|TRBV30
CAWRPDKEDGTDTQYF
>TRBJ2-7|TRBV13
CASSSWTSGIYEQYF
>TRBJ2-5|TRBV5-4
CASSSLPGAQETQYF
>TRBJ1-2|TRBV30
CAWSKARLGEGYTF
>TRBJ1-1|TRBV7-6
CASSLDISGTEAFF
>TRBJ2-2|TRBV7-3
CASSPRYGTGELFF
>TRBJ1-2|TRBV19
CASSTGTGNYGYTF
>TRBJ2-1|TRBV9
CASSVAGTSGMSSYNEQFF